These T cell receptor beta chains were read from a single sample in a study of cytomegalovirus exposure and HLA in healthy donors. Measured with immunoSEQ multiplex PCR; TCRdb has only the in-frame clones, and not every one. The profile shows roughly 270,000 clones, around nine tenths of them singletons. Sequencing was performed on PBMCs. The receptors come from a woman aged 18-29 years in good health and CMV-seronegative. Both conserved end residues are part of each CDR3. The order of the fields is V gene, D gene, J gene, clone size, CDR3 protein, CDR3 DNA. D genes are given only for firm matches. Clone size is not always given. Where it is, it says once, few, many or a class for expanded clones.

TRBV28	TRBD2	TRBJ2-7	.	CASSSRGLAASYEQYF	TGTGCCAGCAGTTCCCGAGGACTAGCGGCTTCCTACGAGCAGTACTTC
TRBV5-1	.	TRBJ2-7	.	CASSRWTDSYEQYF	TGCGCCAGCAGCCGATGGACAGACTCCTACGAGCAGTACTTC
TRBV19	TRBD1	TRBJ1-4	once	CASALGDREDEKLFF	TGTGCCAGTGCTTTGGGGGACAGGGAGGATGAAAAACTGTTTTTT
TRBV2	.	TRBJ1-5	.	CASSEARDQPQHF	TGTGCCAGCAGTGAAGCGCGGGATCAGCCCCAGCATTTT
TRBV28	.	TRBJ2-1	.	CASSLWAGPSLYNEQFF	TGTGCCAGCAGTTTATGGGCGGGCCCATCTCTCTACAATGAGCAGTTCTTC
TRBV25-1	.	TRBJ2-6	.	CASSETRLEDNVLTF	TGTGCCAGCAGTGAGACCCGCCTGGAGGACAACGTCCTGACTTTC
TRBV27	.	TRBJ2-5	.	CASTPNGGPSQETQYF	TGTGCCAGCACCCCCAACGGGGGGCCCTCCCAAGAGACCCAGTACTTC
TRBV27	.	TRBJ2-7	.	CASRLGQSYEQYF	TGTGCCAGCAGGCTGGGGCAGTCCTACGAGCAGTACTTC
TRBV4-2	TRBD2	TRBJ2-2	.	CASSRLTTLAGETGELFF	TGTGCCAGCAGCCGGCTAACTACTCTAGCGGGAGAGACCGGGGAGCTGTTTTTT
TRBV5-1	.	TRBJ1-2	.	CASSLDPRANYGYTF	TGCGCCAGCAGCTTGGACCCTCGAGCTAACTATGGCTACACCTTC
TRBV19	.	TRBJ2-7	.	CASRPGSPSYEQYF	TGTGCCAGTCGACCGGGGTCCCCTTCCTACGAGCAGTACTTC
TRBV5-6	.	TRBJ2-5	few	CASSRTDQETQYF	TGTGCCAGCAGCAGGACAGACCAAGAGACCCAGTACTTC
TRBV5-1	TRBD1	TRBJ2-5	.	CASSSGTGVWETQYF	TGCGCCAGCAGCAGCGGGACAGGGGTCTGGGAGACCCAGTACTTC
TRBV11-2	TRBD2	TRBJ2-1	.	CASSKGLAGSSYNEQFF	TGTGCCAGCAGCAAGGGACTAGCGGGTAGCTCCTACAATGAGCAGTTCTTC
TRBV28	.	TRBJ2-3	few	CASTPWALQGGSTDTQYF	TGTGCCAGCACCCCGTGGGCCCTACAGGGAGGGAGCACAGATACGCAGTATTTT
TRBV5-1	TRBD1	TRBJ2-7	.	CASSSGQGYEQYF	TGCGCCAGCAGCTCGGGACAGGGCTACGAGCAGTACTTC
TRBV9	.	TRBJ2-1	.	CASSVESGTKRDEQFF	TGTGCCAGCAGCGTAGAGAGCGGAACAAAGAGGGATGAGCAGTTCTTC
TRBV28	.	TRBJ1-2	.	CASSFRQAPGANYGYTF	TGTGCCAGCAGTTTTCGACAGGCCCCCGGGGCTAACTATGGCTACACCTTC
TRBV10-3	TRBD1	TRBJ1-5	.	CAISESGQGYQPQHF	TGTGCCATCAGTGAGTCAGGACAGGGGTATCAGCCCCAGCATTTT
TRBV19	.	TRBJ1-2	.	CASSIVANYGYTF	TGTGCCAGTAGTATTGTGGCCAACTATGGCTACACCTTC
TRBV10-1	.	TRBJ2-1	.	CASSPTLTGQFF	TGCGCCAGCAGTCCCACCCTCACGGGGCAGTTCTTC
TRBV28	TRBD1	TRBJ2-2	.	CASSSTGDTGELFF	TGTGCCAGCAGTTCGACAGGGGACACCGGGGAGCTGTTTTTT
TRBV14	TRBD2	TRBJ2-4	.	CASSQRSWGGENIQYF	TGTGCCAGCAGCCAAAGATCGTGGGGGGGTGAAAACATTCAGTACTTC
TRBV27	.	TRBJ1-1	.	CASGVYRGAGTEAFF	TGTGCCAGCGGAGTTTACCGGGGGGCCGGCACTGAAGCTTTCTTT
TRBV5-1	.	TRBJ2-1	.	CASSRDKVSYNEQFF	TGCGCCAGCAGCCGGGACAAGGTCTCCTACAATGAGCAGTTCTTC
TRBV28	.	TRBJ1-5	.	CASSLAGARGNQPQHF	TGTGCCAGCAGTTTAGCGGGGGCTCGGGGCAATCAGCCCCAGCATTTT
TRBV5-1	.	TRBJ2-2	once	CASTTKTGGPTGELFF	TGCGCCAGCACCACGAAAACGGGGGGCCCGACCGGGGAGCTGTTTTTT
TRBV19	.	TRBJ2-1	.	CASSTPGGGPEQFF	TGTGCCAGTAGTACCCCTGGGGGGGGCCCTGAGCAGTTCTTC
TRBV19	TRBD2	TRBJ2-3	.	CASSPLTSGRTLGQYF	TGTGCCAGTAGTCCCTTGACTAGCGGGAGGACCCTAGGGCAGTATTTT